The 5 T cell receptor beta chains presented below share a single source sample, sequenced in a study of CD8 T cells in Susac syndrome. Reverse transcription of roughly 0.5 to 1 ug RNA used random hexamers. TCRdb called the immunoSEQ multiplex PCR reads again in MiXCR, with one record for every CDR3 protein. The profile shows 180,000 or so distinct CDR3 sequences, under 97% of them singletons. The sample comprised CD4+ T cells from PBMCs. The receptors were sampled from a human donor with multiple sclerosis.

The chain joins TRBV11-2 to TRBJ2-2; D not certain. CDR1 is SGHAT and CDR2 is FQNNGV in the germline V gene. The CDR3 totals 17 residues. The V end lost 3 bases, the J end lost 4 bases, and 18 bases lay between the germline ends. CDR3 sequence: CASSFTRLVISTGELFF. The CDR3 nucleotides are TGTGCCAGCAGCTTTACTCGGCTAGTGATCAGCACCGGGGAGCTGTTTTTT.

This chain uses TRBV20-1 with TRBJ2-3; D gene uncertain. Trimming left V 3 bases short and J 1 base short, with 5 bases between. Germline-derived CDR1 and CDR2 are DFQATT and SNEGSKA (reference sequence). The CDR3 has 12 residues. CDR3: CSASVRTDTQYF. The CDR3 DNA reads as TGCAGTGCTAGCGTACGCACAGATACGCAGTATTTT.

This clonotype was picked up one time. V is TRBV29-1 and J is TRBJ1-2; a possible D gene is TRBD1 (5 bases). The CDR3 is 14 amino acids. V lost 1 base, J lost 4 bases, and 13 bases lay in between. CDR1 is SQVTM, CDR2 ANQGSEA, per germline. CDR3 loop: CSVEAIGVGYGYTF. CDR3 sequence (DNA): TGCAGCGTTGAAGCGATAGGGGTGGGCTATGGCTACACCTTC.

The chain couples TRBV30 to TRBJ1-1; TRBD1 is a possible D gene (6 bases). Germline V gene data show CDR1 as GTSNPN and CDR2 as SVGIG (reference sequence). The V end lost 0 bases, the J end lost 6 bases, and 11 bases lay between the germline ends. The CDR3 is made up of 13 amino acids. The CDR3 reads CAWSVLGGAEAFF. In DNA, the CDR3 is TGTGCCTGGAGTGTTTTAGGGGGAGCTGAAGCTTTCTTT.

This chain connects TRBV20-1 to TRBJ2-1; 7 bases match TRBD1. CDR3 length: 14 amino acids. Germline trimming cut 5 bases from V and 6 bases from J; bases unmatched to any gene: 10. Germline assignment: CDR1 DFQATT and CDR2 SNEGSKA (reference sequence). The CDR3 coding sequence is TGCAGTGCTCAGACAGGGTCATGGGGCAATGAGCAGTTCTTC. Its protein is CSAQTGSWGNEQFF.